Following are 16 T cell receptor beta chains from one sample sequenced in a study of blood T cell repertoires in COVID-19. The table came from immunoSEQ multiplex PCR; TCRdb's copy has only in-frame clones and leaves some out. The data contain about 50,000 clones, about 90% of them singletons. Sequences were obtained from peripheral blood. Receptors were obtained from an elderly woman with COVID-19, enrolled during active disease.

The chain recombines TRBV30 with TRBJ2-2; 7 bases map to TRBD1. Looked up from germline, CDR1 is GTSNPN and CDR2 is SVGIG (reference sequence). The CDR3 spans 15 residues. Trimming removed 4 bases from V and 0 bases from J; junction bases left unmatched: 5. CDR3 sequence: CAWKTGTANTGELFF. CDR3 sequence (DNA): TGTGCCTGGAAAACCGGGACAGCGAACACCGGGGAGCTGTTTTTT.

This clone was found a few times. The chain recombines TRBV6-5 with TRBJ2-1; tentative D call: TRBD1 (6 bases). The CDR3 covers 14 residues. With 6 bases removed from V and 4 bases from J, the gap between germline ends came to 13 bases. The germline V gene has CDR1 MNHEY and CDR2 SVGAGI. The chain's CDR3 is CASRPGQRYNEQFF. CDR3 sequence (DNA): TGTGCCAGCAGACCCGGACAGAGATACAATGAGCAGTTCTTC.

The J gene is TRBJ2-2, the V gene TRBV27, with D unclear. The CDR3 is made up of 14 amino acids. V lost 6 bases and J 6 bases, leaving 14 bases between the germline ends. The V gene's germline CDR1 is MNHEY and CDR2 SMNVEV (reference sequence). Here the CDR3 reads CASRITLTAGELFF. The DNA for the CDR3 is TGTGCCAGCAGGATAACTCTAACTGCCGGGGAGCTGTTTTTT.

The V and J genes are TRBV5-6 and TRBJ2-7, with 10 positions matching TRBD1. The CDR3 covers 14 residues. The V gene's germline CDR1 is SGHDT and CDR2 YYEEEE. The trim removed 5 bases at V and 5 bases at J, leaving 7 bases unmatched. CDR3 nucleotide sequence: TGTGCCAGCAGAGGCCGGGACAGGGGCAACGAGCAGTACTTC. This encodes CASRGRDRGNEQYF.

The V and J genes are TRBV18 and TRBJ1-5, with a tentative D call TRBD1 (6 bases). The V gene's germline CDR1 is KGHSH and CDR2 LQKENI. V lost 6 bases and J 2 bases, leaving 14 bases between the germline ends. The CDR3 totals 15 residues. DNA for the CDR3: TGTGCCAGCTCCCTCTCCCCAGGGGGCAATCAGCCCCAGCATTTT. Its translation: CASSLSPGGNQPQHF.

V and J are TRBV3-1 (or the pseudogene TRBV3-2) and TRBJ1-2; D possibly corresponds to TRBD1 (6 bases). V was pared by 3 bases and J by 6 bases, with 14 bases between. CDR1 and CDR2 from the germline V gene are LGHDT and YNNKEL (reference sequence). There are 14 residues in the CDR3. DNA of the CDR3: TGTGCCAGCAGCCAGACGCGCAGGGGCAATGGCTACACCTTC. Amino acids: CASSQTRRGNGYTF.

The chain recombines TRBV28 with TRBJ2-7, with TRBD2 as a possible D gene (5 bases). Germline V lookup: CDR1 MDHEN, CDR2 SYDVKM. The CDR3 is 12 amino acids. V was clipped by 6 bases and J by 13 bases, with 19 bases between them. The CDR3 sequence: CASRPRAANNYF. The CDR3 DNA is TGTGCCAGCAGGCCGAGGGCTGCCAACAATTACTTC.

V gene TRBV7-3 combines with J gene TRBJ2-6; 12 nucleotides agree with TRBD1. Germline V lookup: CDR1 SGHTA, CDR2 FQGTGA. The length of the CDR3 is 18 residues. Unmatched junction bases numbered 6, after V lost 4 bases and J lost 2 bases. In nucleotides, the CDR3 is TGTGCCAGCAGCTCCCCCGGGACAGGGGGCGCTGGGGCCAACGTCCTGACTTTC. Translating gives CASSSPGTGGAGANVLTF.

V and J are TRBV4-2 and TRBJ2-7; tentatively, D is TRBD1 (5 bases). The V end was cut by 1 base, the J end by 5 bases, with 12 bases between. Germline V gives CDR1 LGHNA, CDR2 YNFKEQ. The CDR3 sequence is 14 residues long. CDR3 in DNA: TGTGCCAGCAGCCAAGTGCAGGGAAAAGACGAGCAGTACTTC. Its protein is CASSQVQGKDEQYF.

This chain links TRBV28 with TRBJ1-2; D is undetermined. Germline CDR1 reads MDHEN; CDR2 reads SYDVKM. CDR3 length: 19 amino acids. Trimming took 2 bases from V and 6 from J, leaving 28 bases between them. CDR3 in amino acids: CASSLALQPSGGRSHGYTF. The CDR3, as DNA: TGTGCCAGCAGTTTAGCTTTGCAGCCATCAGGCGGGCGTTCTCATGGCTACACCTTC.

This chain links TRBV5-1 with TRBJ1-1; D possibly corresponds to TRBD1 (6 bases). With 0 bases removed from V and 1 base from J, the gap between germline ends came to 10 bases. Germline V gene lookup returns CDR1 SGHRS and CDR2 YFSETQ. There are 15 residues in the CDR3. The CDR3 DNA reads TGCGCCAGCAGCTTGGATGACAGGAAGAACACTGAAGCTTTCTTT. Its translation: CASSLDDRKNTEAFF. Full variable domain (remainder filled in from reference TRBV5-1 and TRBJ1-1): KAGVTQTPRYLIKTRGQQVTLSCSPISGHRSVSWYQQTPGQGLQFLFEYFSETQRNKGNFPGRFSGRQFSNSRSEMNVSTLELGDSALYLCASSLDDRKNTEAFFGQGTRLTVV.

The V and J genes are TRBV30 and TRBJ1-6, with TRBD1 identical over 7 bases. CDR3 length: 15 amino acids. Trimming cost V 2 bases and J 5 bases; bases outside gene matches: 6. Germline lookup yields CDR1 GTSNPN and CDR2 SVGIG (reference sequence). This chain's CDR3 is CAWSRRGLDNSPLHF. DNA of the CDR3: TGTGCCTGGAGTAGGAGGGGGCTAGATAATTCACCCCTCCACTTT.

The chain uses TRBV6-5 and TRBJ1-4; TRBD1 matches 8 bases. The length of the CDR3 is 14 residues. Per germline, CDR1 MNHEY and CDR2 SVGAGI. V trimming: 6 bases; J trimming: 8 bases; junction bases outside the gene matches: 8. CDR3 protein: CASRYRGLNEKLFF. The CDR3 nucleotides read TGTGCCAGCAGATACAGGGGGTTAAACGAAAAACTGTTTTTT.

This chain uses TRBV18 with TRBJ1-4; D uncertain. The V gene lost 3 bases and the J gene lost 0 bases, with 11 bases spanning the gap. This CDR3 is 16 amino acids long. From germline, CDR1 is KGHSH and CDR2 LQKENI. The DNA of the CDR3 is TGTGCCAGCTCACCCTCCCTATTTGCAACTAATGAAAAACTGTTTTTT. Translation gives CASSPSLFATNEKLFF. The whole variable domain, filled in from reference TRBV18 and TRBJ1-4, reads NAGVMQNPRHLVRRRGQEARLRCSPMKGHSHVYWYRQLPEEGLKFMVYLQKENIIDESGMPKERFSAEFPKEGPSILRIQQVVRGDSAAYFCASSPSLFATNEKLFFGSGTQLSVL.

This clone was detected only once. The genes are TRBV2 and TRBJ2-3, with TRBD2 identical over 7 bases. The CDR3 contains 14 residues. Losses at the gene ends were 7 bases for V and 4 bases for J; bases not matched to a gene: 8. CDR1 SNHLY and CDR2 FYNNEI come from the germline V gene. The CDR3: CASTRREGPDTQYF. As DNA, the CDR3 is TGTGCCAGCACTCGCAGGGAGGGCCCAGATACGCAGTATTTT. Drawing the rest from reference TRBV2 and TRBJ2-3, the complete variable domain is EPEVTQTPSHQVTQMGQEVILRCVPISNHLYFYWYRQILGQKVEFLVSFYNNEISEKSEIFDDQFSVERPDGSNFTLKIRSTKLEDSAMYFCASTRREGPDTQYFGPGTRLTVL.

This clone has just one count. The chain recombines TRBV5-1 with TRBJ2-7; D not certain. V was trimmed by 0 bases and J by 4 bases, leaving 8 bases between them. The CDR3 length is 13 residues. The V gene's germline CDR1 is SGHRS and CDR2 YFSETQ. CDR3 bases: TGCGCCAGCAGCTTGGCCTCTAGATACGAGCAGTACTTC. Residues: CASSLASRYEQYF. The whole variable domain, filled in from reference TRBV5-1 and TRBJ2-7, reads KAGVTQTPRYLIKTRGQQVTLSCSPISGHRSVSWYQQTPGQGLQFLFEYFSETQRNKGNFPGRFSGRQFSNSRSEMNVSTLELGDSALYLCASSLASRYEQYFGPGTRLTVT.